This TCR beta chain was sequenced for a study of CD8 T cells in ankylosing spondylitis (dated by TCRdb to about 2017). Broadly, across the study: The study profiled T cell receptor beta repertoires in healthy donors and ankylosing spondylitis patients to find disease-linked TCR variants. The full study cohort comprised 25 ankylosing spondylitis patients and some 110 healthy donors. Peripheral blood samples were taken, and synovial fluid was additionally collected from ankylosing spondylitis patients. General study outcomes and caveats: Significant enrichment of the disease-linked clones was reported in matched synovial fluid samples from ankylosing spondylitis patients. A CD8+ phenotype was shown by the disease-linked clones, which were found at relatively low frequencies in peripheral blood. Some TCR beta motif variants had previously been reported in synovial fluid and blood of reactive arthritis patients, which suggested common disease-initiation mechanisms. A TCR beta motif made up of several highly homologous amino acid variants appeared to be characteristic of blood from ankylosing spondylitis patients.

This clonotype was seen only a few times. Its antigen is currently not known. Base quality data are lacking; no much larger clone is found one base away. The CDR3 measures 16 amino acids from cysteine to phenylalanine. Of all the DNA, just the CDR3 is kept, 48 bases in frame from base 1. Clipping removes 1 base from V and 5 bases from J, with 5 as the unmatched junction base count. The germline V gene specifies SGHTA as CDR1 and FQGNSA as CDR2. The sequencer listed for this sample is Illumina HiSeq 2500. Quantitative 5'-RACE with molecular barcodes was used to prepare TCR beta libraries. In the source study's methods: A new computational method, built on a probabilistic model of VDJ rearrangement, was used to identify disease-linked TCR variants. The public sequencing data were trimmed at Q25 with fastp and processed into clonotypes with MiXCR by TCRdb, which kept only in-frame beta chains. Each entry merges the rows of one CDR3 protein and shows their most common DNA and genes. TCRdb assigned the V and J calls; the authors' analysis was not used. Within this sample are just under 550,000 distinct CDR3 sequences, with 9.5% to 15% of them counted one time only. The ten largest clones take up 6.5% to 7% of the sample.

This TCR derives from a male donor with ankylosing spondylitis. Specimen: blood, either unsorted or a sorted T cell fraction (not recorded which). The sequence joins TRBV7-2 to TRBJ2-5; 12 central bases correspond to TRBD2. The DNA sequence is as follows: TGTGCCAGCAGCTTAGGGCTAGCGGGAGGGGGGGAGACCCAGTACTTC. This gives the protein CASSLGLAGGGETQYF.